Listed here are 26 T cell receptor beta chains from one sample, sequenced in a study of control samples from healthy donors and cancer patients. Sequenced by immunoSEQ multiplex PCR; TCRdb stores in-frame clones only, minus some. The table includes roughly 200,000 clones, about 95% detected once. Sequences were obtained from blood. The receptors originated from a man in his fifties or sixties in good health.

The rearrangement uses TRBV5-1 and TRBJ1-3; TRBD1 is a possible D gene (5 bases). Per the germline V gene, CDR1 is SGHRS and CDR2 is YFSETQ. Between the trimmed V and J ends, which lost 2 bases and 3 bases, there was a span of 6 bases. The CDR3 runs to 13 residues. CDR3 DNA sequence: TGCGCCAGCAGCTTTGACAGTGGAAACACCATATATTTT. This codes for CASSFDSGNTIYF.

J is TRBJ2-1 and V is TRBV28; TRBD2 aligns across 8 bases. Per germline, CDR1 MDHEN and CDR2 SYDVKM. Germline trimming cut 6 bases from V and 5 bases from J; bases unmatched to any gene: 9. CDR3 length: 15 residues. The CDR3 region is CASSGGAYLNNEQFF. Written as DNA, the CDR3 is TGTGCCAGCAGCGGGGGGGCCTATTTAAACAATGAGCAGTTCTTC. Complete variable domain (other parts from reference TRBV28 and TRBJ2-1): DVKVTQSSRYLVKRTGEKVFLECVQDMDHENMFWYRQDPGLGLRLIYFSYDVKMKEKGDIPEGYSVSREKKERFSLILESASTNQTSMYLCASSGGAYLNNEQFFGPGTRLTVL.

The chain is built from TRBV2 and TRBJ1-5; no firm D call. Germline CDR1 is SNHLY and CDR2 is FYNNEI. There are 13 residues in the CDR3. V dropped 5 bases and J dropped 3 bases, with 8 bases sitting between them. The CDR3 here is CASSTSLNQPQHF. DNA of the CDR3: TGTGCCAGCAGTACCTCTCTCAATCAGCCCCAGCATTTT. The variable domain in full, with the rest retrieved from reference TRBV2 and TRBJ1-5, is EPEVTQTPSHQVTQMGQEVILRCVPISNHLYFYWYRQILGQKVEFLVSFYNNEISEKSEIFDDQFSVERPDGSNFTLKIRSTKLEDSAMYFCASSTSLNQPQHFGDGTRLSIL.

DNA for the CDR3: TGTGCCAGTAGTCCTGGGACATCCAACTATGGCTACACCTTC. Residues: CASSPGTSNYGYTF. The rearrangement joins TRBV19 to TRBJ1-2; tentatively, D is TRBD1 (6 bases). Per germline, CDR1 LNHDA and CDR2 SQIVND (reference sequence). With 5 bases removed from V and 2 bases from J, the gap between germline ends came to 12 bases. The CDR3 is made up of 14 amino acids.

This clone was observed once. CDR3 region: CASSPARLDSPLHF. The CDR3 region has the DNA TGTGCCAGCTCACCAGCTCGCCTAGATTCACCCCTCCACTTT. The gene calls are TRBV18 and TRBJ1-6; D is ambiguous. This CDR3 is built from 14 residues. The germline V gene has CDR1 KGHSH and CDR2 LQKENI. V was cut by 2 bases and J by 8 bases, with 10 bases left in between.

This chain links TRBV15 with TRBJ2-3, with 7 bases fitting TRBD2. The germline gives CDR1 LNHNV, CDR2 YYDKDF (reference sequence). This CDR3 contains 14 residues. Losses at the gene ends were 6 bases for V and 2 bases for J; bases not matched to a gene: 5. CDR3 sequence reads: CATSRAGVTDTQYF. The CDR3 bases are TGTGCCACCAGTCGCGCGGGGGTCACAGATACGCAGTATTTT.

The V and J genes are TRBV18 and TRBJ1-2; D is perhaps TRBD1 (6 bases). Germline assignment: CDR1 KGHSH and CDR2 LQKENI. Trimming took off 2 bases at V and 8 bases at J, with 18 bases between the two ends. The CDR3 runs to 15 residues. CDR3 loop: CASSPGSRGHPGYTF. CDR3 nucleotides: TGTGCCAGCTCACCAGGGTCGCGGGGGCACCCCGGCTACACCTTC.

The chain joins TRBV5-1 to TRBJ1-4; D is undetermined. V dropped 4 bases and J dropped 0 bases, with 10 bases sitting between them. The CDR3 has 15 residues. Germline V gene sequence: CDR1 SGHRS, CDR2 YFSETQ. Written as DNA, the CDR3 is TGCGCCAGCAGCATCCCAGGCGCAACTAATGAAAAACTGTTTTTT. Translation: CASSIPGATNEKLFF.

The genes are TRBV5-3 and TRBJ2-5; D gene uncertain. TRBV5-3 is an open reading frame, and its role is uncertain. CDR3 length equals 20 residues. V gave up 4 bases and J gave up 0 bases, with 28 bases separating them. The CDR3: CARSPTARVAKPQYQETQYF. The CDR3 DNA reads TGTGCCAGAAGCCCAACCGCGCGTGTGGCAAAACCCCAATACCAAGAGACCCAGTACTTC.

The genes are TRBV6-5 and TRBJ1-3; TRBD1 matches at 7 bases. The trim removed 6 bases at V and 2 bases at J, leaving 4 bases unmatched. The CDR3 loop spans 14 amino acids. The germline CDR1 and CDR2 sequences are MNHEY and SVGAGI. The DNA for the CDR3 is TGTGCCAGCAGAGGACAGGCTACTGGAAACACCATATATTTT. Protein: CASRGQATGNTIYF.

The rearrangement links TRBV7-6 to TRBJ2-1, with TRBD1 matching 9 bases. The CDR3 contains 13 residues. Germline values: CDR1 SGHVS, CDR2 FNYEAQ. The J segment lost 8 bases and the V segment lost 5 bases, leaving 4 bases of the junction unmatched. CDR3 in amino acids: CASSVWTGDEQFF. The CDR3 bases are TGTGCCAGCAGCGTCTGGACAGGGGATGAGCAGTTCTTC.

V gene TRBV5-1 combines with J gene TRBJ2-1, with D possibly matching TRBD2 (6 bases). Germline V gives CDR1 SGHRS, CDR2 YFSETQ. The CDR3 is made up of 14 amino acids. V was pared by 1 base and J by 7 bases, with 12 bases between. CDR3 amino acids: CASSLTAGQNEQFF. The CDR3 DNA sequence: TGCGCCAGCAGCTTGACGGCGGGGCAGAATGAGCAGTTCTTC.

This sequence joins TRBV2 and TRBJ2-2; D perhaps matches TRBD1 (5 bases). V dropped 2 bases and J dropped 4 bases, with 14 bases sitting between them. From germline, CDR1 is SNHLY and CDR2 FYNNEI. The CDR3 is made up of 16 amino acids. The CDR3 loop reads CASSERIQGSTGELFF. DNA of the CDR3: TGTGCCAGCAGTGAAAGAATCCAGGGAAGCACCGGGGAGCTGTTTTTT.

The chain employs TRBV24-1 and TRBJ2-5; weak D call: TRBD2 (8 bases). The V and J ends lost 1 base and 4 bases respectively, with 21 bases between them. This CDR3 is built from 18 residues. Germline V lookup: CDR1 KGHDR, CDR2 SFDVKD. The CDR3 sequence: CATSDFRGLGGARETQYF. CDR3 in DNA: TGTGCCACCAGTGATTTTAGGGGGCTCGGGGGGGCCCGAGAGACCCAGTACTTC.

V gene TRBV4-2 combines with J gene TRBJ1-3; 7 bases map to TRBD1. CDR3 size: 16 residues. CDR1 is LGHNA, CDR2 YNFKEQ, per germline. V shed 2 bases, J shed 4 bases, and the junction held 8 bases outside the gene matches. The CDR3 DNA reads as TGTGCCAGCAGCCAACTCTCGACAGGGTCGGGAAACACCATATATTTT. This encodes CASSQLSTGSGNTIYF.

This sequence joins TRBV6-6 and TRBJ2-5, with D possibly matching TRBD2 (6 bases). This CDR3 is 16 amino acids long. V was pared by 2 bases and J by 4 bases, with 17 bases between. The germline V gene encodes CDR1 MNHNY and CDR2 SVGAGI (reference sequence). The CDR3 spells CASSYPIRRGRETQYF. CDR3 nucleotides: TGTGCCAGCAGTTACCCCATTAGGCGGGGACGAGAGACCCAGTACTTC.

V and J are TRBV6-6 and TRBJ2-7, with D tentatively TRBD2 (6 bases). The CDR3 has 13 residues. Trimming took off 8 bases at V and 5 bases at J, with 16 bases between the two ends. CDR1 and CDR2 (germline): MNHNY, SVGAGI (reference sequence). In DNA, the CDR3 is TGTGCCAGCCGACGAGGAGGGAGCGACGAGCAGTACTTC. As protein: CASRRGGSDEQYF.

V is TRBV24-1 and J is TRBJ2-5; no definite D call. The germline V and J ends were trimmed by 3 bases and 3 bases, with 7 bases remaining between them. The CDR3 has 13 residues. Per the germline V gene, CDR1 is KGHDR and CDR2 is SFDVKD. CDR3 loop: CATSDVEEETQYF. The CDR3 DNA reads TGTGCCACCAGTGATGTCGAAGAAGAGACCCAGTACTTC.

This clone turned up a few times. V is TRBV28 and J is TRBJ2-7, with 9 bases matching TRBD1. CDR3 length: 16 amino acids. In germline, CDR1 is MDHEN, CDR2 SYDVKM. V shed 6 bases and J 4 bases; nucleotides not matched to a gene: 13. This CDR3 reads CASSRPIWTGEYEQYV. As DNA, the CDR3 is TGTGCCAGCAGCCGTCCTATATGGACAGGGGAATACGAGCAGTACGTC.

The chain employs TRBV10-3 and TRBJ1-6; 9 bases match TRBD1. Trimming took 3 bases from V and 7 from J; bases not matched to a gene: 7. CDR1 ENHRY and CDR2 SYGVKD come from the germline V gene. CDR3 length: 16 residues. CDR3 protein: CAISEGGTGLNSPLHF. The CDR3 DNA follows: TGTGCCATCAGTGAAGGCGGGACAGGGTTAAATTCACCCCTCCACTTT.

The V gene is TRBV5-1, the J gene TRBJ1-5, with 7 nucleotides matching TRBD1. CDR3 length: 15 amino acids. The germline CDR1 and CDR2 sequences are SGHRS and YFSETQ. With 2 bases clipped from V and 7 bases from J, the junction kept 9 bases outside the gene matches. CDR3 in DNA: TGCGCCAGCAGCTTATCGGGGACAGACTCACAGCCCCAGCATTTT. This translates into CASSLSGTDSQPQHF.

This chain uses TRBV2 with TRBJ1-1, with TRBD1 matching 7 bases. CDR3 length: 14 residues. The germline V gene has CDR1 SNHLY and CDR2 FYNNEI. J was trimmed by 7 bases and V by 2 bases; bases with no gene match: 7. CDR3 sequence (DNA): TGTGCCAGCAGTGAACGGACAGGACGCCTTGAAGCTTTCTTT. Its protein is CASSERTGRLEAFF.

The J gene is TRBJ1-2, the V gene TRBV19; D is uncertain. This CDR3 has 13 amino acids. Germline loops: CDR1 LNHDA, CDR2 SQIVND (reference sequence). Trimming took off 7 bases at V and 6 bases at J, with 15 bases between the two ends. The CDR3 region has the DNA TGTGCCAGTACCCCGGGAGACGCTGATGGCTACACCTTC. Translated, it gives CASTPGDADGYTF.

The count of this clone is one. This chain joins TRBV3-1 (or the pseudogene TRBV3-2) and TRBJ2-2; 7 bases agree with TRBD2. The CDR3 is 15 residues long. V dropped 5 bases and J dropped 1; count of bases not matched to a gene: 4. CDR1 and CDR2 from the germline V gene are LGHDT and YNNKEL (reference sequence). The CDR3: CASSYGGGNTGELFF. CDR3 sequence (DNA): TGTGCCAGCAGCTATGGCGGGGGGAACACCGGGGAGCTGTTTTTT.

This clone was observed a handful of times. The V and J genes are TRBV6-5 and TRBJ2-1, with TRBD1 matching 9 bases. The CDR3 covers 14 residues. After removal of 5 bases from V and 6 bases from J, the junction contained 5 bases not matched to a gene. Germline assignment: CDR1 MNHEY and CDR2 SVGAGI. Written as DNA, the CDR3 is TGTGCCAGCAGTAGACAGGGGGGAGGCAATGAGCAGTTCTTC. Translation gives CASSRQGGGNEQFF.

The chain joins TRBV5-1 to TRBJ2-3; D gene ambiguous. V was cut by 0 bases and J by 5 bases, with 10 bases left in between. Germline V CDR1 and CDR2: SGHRS, YFSETQ. CDR3 length: 14 amino acids. The CDR3 DNA reads TGCGCCAGCAGCTTGGCTCCCCGGGTAGATACGCAGTATTTT. Translating gives CASSLAPRVDTQYF.